A single sample is the source of the 27 T cell receptor beta chains below, sequenced in a study of T-cell memory formation after mild COVID-19. TCRdb processed the 5' RACE reads anew with MiXCR; each CDR3 protein has one entry. The sample lists hundreds of thousands of distinct CDR3 sequences, less than 25% seen once, with about 8.4% in the top ten. The sample consisted of PBMCs or a T cell subset sorted from them (not recorded which). The receptors originated from an adult woman who had mild COVID-19 (a few samples of this study predate the infection). Cell type and time point are not known.

The rearrangement links TRBV4-1 to TRBJ1-3; no definite D call. CDR1 and CDR2 from the germline V gene are MGHRA and YSYEKL. V was pared by 4 bases and J by 4 bases, with 11 bases between. The CDR3 extends over 14 amino acids. CDR3 sequence (DNA): TGCGCCAGCAGCCCCCGAGGGAGGGGAAACACCATATATTTT. It encodes CASSPRGRGNTIYF.

The gene calls are TRBV5-4 and TRBJ1-5; D not resolved. The CDR3 has 14 amino acids. Germline V gene lookup returns CDR1 SGHNT and CDR2 YYREEE (reference sequence). The V gene lost 4 bases and the J gene lost 3 bases, with 11 bases spanning the gap. The CDR3 sequence is CASSTDGANQPQHF. CDR3 bases: TGTGCCAGCAGCACCGACGGAGCCAATCAGCCCCAGCATTTT.

CDR3 amino acids: CASSEPGQGATGELFF. The CDR3 DNA is TGTGCCAGCAGCGAACCGGGACAGGGGGCAACCGGGGAGCTGTTTTTT. J is TRBJ2-2 and V is TRBV9; TRBD1 matches at 12 bases. The junction had 5 bases not matched to a gene; V was cut back by 3 bases and J by 5 bases. CDR3 length: 16 residues. Germline V gene lookup returns CDR1 SGDLS and CDR2 YYNGEE.

This clonotype was seen many times. J is TRBJ2-4 and V is TRBV12-3 or TRBV12-4; tentatively, D is TRBD2 (6 bases). With 3 bases removed from V and 0 bases from J, the gap between germline ends came to 12 bases. This CDR3 region has 16 residues. CDR3 region: CASSLGQGLAKNIQYF. CDR3 DNA: TGTGCCAGCAGTTTGGGTCAGGGACTAGCCAAAAACATTCAGTACTTC.

This clonotype showed up just a few times. The V call is TRBV7-2, the J call TRBJ1-5; D perhaps matches TRBD1 (6 bases). The CDR3 has 17 residues. Germline assignment: CDR1 SGHTA and CDR2 FQGNSA. The germline V and J ends were trimmed by 0 bases and 0 bases, with 12 bases remaining between them. The CDR3 protein is CASSLAPTGYSNQPQHF. CDR3 nucleotides: TGTGCCAGCAGCTTAGCCCCGACAGGATATAGCAATCAGCCCCAGCATTTT. The full variable domain, its missing parts supplied by reference TRBV7-2 and TRBJ1-5, is GAGVSQSPSNKVTEKGKDVELRCDPISGHTALYWYRQSLGQGLEFLIYFQGNSAPDKSGLPSDRFSAERTGGSVSTLTIQRTQQEDSAVYLCASSLAPTGYSNQPQHFGDGTRLSIL.

This chain uses TRBV4-1 with TRBJ2-2; tentative D call: TRBD1 (6 bases). Trimming removed 1 base from V and 1 base from J, with 10 bases in between. The CDR3 consists of 16 residues. From germline, CDR1 is MGHRA and CDR2 YSYEKL. CDR3 sequence (DNA): TGCGCCAGCAGCCAAGGAGGACAGAAGAACACCGGGGAGCTGTTTTTT. Protein: CASSQGGQKNTGELFF.

The genes are TRBV3-1 and TRBJ1-2; D is possibly TRBD1 (5 bases). Germline-derived CDR1 and CDR2 are LGHDT and YNNKEL (reference sequence). Trimming took off 4 bases at V and 3 bases at J, with 9 bases between the two ends. CDR3 size: 13 residues. The chain's CDR3 is CASSPAGDYGYTF. The CDR3 DNA follows: TGTGCCAGCAGCCCGGCGGGGGACTATGGCTACACCTTC. Using reference TRBV3-1 and TRBJ1-2 for the parts outside the CDR3, the full variable domain is DTAVSQTPKYLVTQMGNDKSIKCEQNLGHDTMYWYKQDSKKFLKIMFSYNNKELIINETVPNRFSPKSPDKAHLNLHINSLELGDSAVYFCASSPAGDYGYTFGSGTRLTVV.

In its sample, this clonotype was seen a few times. The V and J genes are TRBV27 and TRBJ2-1; tentative D call: TRBD1 (6 bases). Germline CDR1 MNHEY, CDR2 SMNVEV (reference sequence). The CDR3 sequence is 17 residues long. Between the trimmed V and J ends, which lost 5 bases and 0 bases, there was a span of 17 bases. CDR3 in amino acids: CASSPRTAPSSYNEQFF. The CDR3 DNA reads as TGTGCCAGCAGTCCCCGGACAGCCCCAAGCTCCTACAATGAGCAGTTCTTC.

J is TRBJ2-7 and V is TRBV6-5; the D gene is possibly TRBD1 (5 bases). There are 14 residues in the CDR3. CDR1 is MNHEY, CDR2 SVGAGI, per germline. Trimming shortened V by 0 bases and J by 6 bases, and 12 bases separated the two germline ends. The CDR3 nucleotides are TGTGCCAGCAGTTACTCGAACAGGTTTAGCGAGCAGTACTTC. It specifies CASSYSNRFSEQYF.

The gene calls are TRBV4-3 and TRBJ1-2; D not resolved. Trimming removed 4 bases from V and 8 bases from J, with 26 bases in between. Per the germline V gene, CDR1 is LGHNA and CDR2 is YSLEER. The CDR3 loop spans 17 amino acids. The DNA of the CDR3 is TGCGCCAGCAGCCCTTGGACGGGCATAACCATGGTTGGCGGCTACACCTTC. Protein: CASSPWTGITMVGGYTF.

The V gene is TRBV11-2, the J gene TRBJ2-1; the D is unclear. The CDR3 is made up of 14 amino acids. V lost 3 bases and J 4 bases, leaving 10 bases between the germline ends. Germline CDR1 is SGHAT and CDR2 is FQNNGV. In DNA, the CDR3 is TGTGCCAGCAGCTTCCAGACGGATTACAATGAGCAGTTCTTC. Translating gives CASSFQTDYNEQFF.

The chain carries TRBV5-8 and TRBJ1-3, with D possibly matching TRBD1 (6 bases). The V gene lost 6 bases and the J gene lost 3 bases, with 16 bases spanning the gap. CDR3 length: 15 amino acids. Germline lookup yields CDR1 SGHTS and CDR2 YDEGEE. The CDR3 region has the DNA TGTGCCAGCATCCAGAGGGGGGCTTATGGAAACACCATATATTTT. Translated, it gives CASIQRGAYGNTIYF.

This rearrangement joins TRBV24-1 to TRBJ1-4, with 10 positions matching TRBD1. There are 15 residues in the CDR3. The V gene end was trimmed by 2 bases and the J gene end by 8 bases; junction bases not matched to a gene: 4. The germline gives CDR1 KGHDR, CDR2 SFDVKD. CDR3 in DNA: TGTGCCACCAGTGATTCCGGGACAGGGGAAGAAAAACTGTTTTTT. Its protein is CATSDSGTGEEKLFF.

The chain links TRBV4-1 to TRBJ1-5; unclear D gene. Deletions cut 1 base from V and 4 bases from J, with 11 bases between. This CDR3 region has 15 residues. Germline V lookup: CDR1 MGHRA, CDR2 YSYEKL. For the CDR3, the DNA is TGCGCCAGCAGCCAAGCGTCATTTTCGAATCAGCCCCAGCATTTT. This encodes CASSQASFSNQPQHF.

The V gene is TRBV10-3, the J gene TRBJ1-4; TRBD1 might be the D (5 bases). V was clipped by 0 bases and J by 11 bases, with 16 bases between them. Germline loops: CDR1 ENHRY, CDR2 SYGVKD. The CDR3 contains 15 residues. The CDR3 sequence is CAISESGAGQAKLFF. In DNA form, the CDR3 reads TGTGCCATCAGTGAGTCCGGGGCAGGGCAGGCTAAACTGTTTTTT.

This chain connects TRBV7-9 to TRBJ1-2, with D hard to call. This CDR3 region has 12 residues. Germline V lookup: CDR1 SEHNR, CDR2 FQNEAQ (reference sequence). V was shortened by 5 bases and J by 6 bases, with 10 bases between the two germline ends. The CDR3 spells CASSELHDGYTF. CDR3 coding DNA: TGTGCCAGCAGCGAATTACATGATGGCTACACCTTC. Complete variable domain (other parts from reference TRBV7-9 and TRBJ1-2): DTGVSQNPRHKITKRGQNVTFRCDPISEHNRLYWYRQTLGQGPEFLTYFQNEAQLEKSRLLSDRFSAERPKGSFSTLEIQRTEQGDSAMYLCASSELHDGYTFGSGTRLTVV.

The chain uses TRBV20-1 and TRBJ2-4, with 10 bases identical to TRBD2. After removal of 1 base from V and 9 bases from J, the junction contained 9 bases not matched to a gene. Germline V gene sequence: CDR1 DFQATT, CDR2 SNEGSKA (reference sequence). The CDR3 has 15 residues. In DNA form, the CDR3 reads TGCAGTGCTAGAGCCGGCGGCCTAGCGGGAGTCATTCAGTACTTC. Its translation: CSARAGGLAGVIQYF.

The CDR3: CASSSGPGNEQFF. CDR3 DNA sequence: TGTGCCAGCAGTTCCGGACCGGGAAATGAGCAGTTCTTC. This sequence joins TRBV11-1 and TRBJ2-1, with D possibly matching TRBD2 (5 bases). The CDR3 length is 13 residues. Trimming stripped 6 bases from V and 7 bases from J, with 13 bases between. Germline lookup yields CDR1 SGHAT and CDR2 FQDESV (reference sequence).

V gene TRBV29-1 combines with J gene TRBJ1-1, with 7 bases identical to TRBD1. This CDR3 is 12 amino acids long. Germline-derived CDR1 and CDR2 are SQVTM and ANQGSEA. Trimming at V came to 7 bases and at J to 5 bases, leaving 7 bases not matched to a gene. CDR3 sequence reads: CSGHRGRTEAFF. In DNA form, the CDR3 reads TGCAGCGGACACAGGGGAAGGACTGAAGCTTTCTTT.

This clonotype showed up just a few times. V and J are TRBV20-1 and TRBJ1-3, with unresolved D. CDR3 size: 14 residues. V dropped 6 bases and J dropped 0 bases, with 12 bases sitting between them. Germline CDR1 and CDR2: DFQATT and SNEGSKA (reference sequence). Here the CDR3 DNA reads TGCAGTGCCGCCACCCTCAGCTCTGGAAACACCATATATTTT. It translates to CSAATLSSGNTIYF.

The chain links TRBV3-1 to TRBJ1-2, with 9 bases fitting TRBD1. V shed 2 bases, J shed 4 bases, and the junction held 11 bases outside the gene matches. Germline-derived CDR1 and CDR2 are LGHDT and YNNKEL (reference sequence). The CDR3 has 17 residues. CDR3 in amino acids: CASSQSYRDRESYGYTF. CDR3 nucleotide sequence: TGTGCCAGCAGCCAAAGTTACCGGGACAGGGAGTCCTATGGCTACACCTTC.

V and J are TRBV18 and TRBJ2-5; D is possibly TRBD2 (6 bases). CDR1 is KGHSH, CDR2 LQKENI, per germline. The CDR3 is 16 amino acids. V was trimmed by 0 bases and J by 5 bases, leaving 16 bases between them. The CDR3 protein is CASSPPNSGWRETQYF. The CDR3 DNA is TGTGCCAGCTCACCACCGAATAGCGGCTGGCGGGAGACCCAGTACTTC. The full variable domain, its missing parts supplied by reference TRBV18 and TRBJ2-5, is NAGVMQNPRHLVRRRGQEARLRCSPMKGHSHVYWYRQLPEEGLKFMVYLQKENIIDESGMPKERFSAEFPKEGPSILRIQQVVRGDSAAYFCASSPPNSGWRETQYFGPGTRLLVL.

This chain connects TRBV7-2 to TRBJ2-7; D uncertain. Germline CDR1 and CDR2: SGHTA and FQGNSA. Trimming left V 5 bases short and J 2 bases short, with 7 bases between. The CDR3 covers 12 residues. CDR3: CASSMDPYEQYF. The CDR3 bases are TGTGCCAGCAGCATGGACCCCTACGAGCAGTACTTC. The entire variable domain, with the rest obtained from reference TRBV7-2 and TRBJ2-7, is as follows: GAGVSQSPSNKVTEKGKDVELRCDPISGHTALYWYRQSLGQGLEFLIYFQGNSAPDKSGLPSDRFSAERTGGSVSTLTIQRTQQEDSAVYLCASSMDPYEQYFGPGTRLTVT.

The chain recombines TRBV5-6 with TRBJ1-1; weak D call: TRBD1 (5 bases). The V end was cut by 1 base, the J end by 3 bases, with 16 bases between. Germline CDR1 is SGHDT and CDR2 is YYEEEE. This CDR3 spans 16 amino acids. This CDR3 reads CASSLPNPGRHTEAFF. The CDR3 bases are TGTGCCAGCAGCTTGCCGAATCCGGGACGGCACACTGAAGCTTTCTTT.

J is TRBJ2-1 and V is TRBV5-5; D unclear. This CDR3 is built from 11 residues. Germline CDR1 is SGHKS and CDR2 is YYEKEE (reference sequence). Between the trimmed V and J ends, which lost 3 bases and 13 bases, there was a span of 11 bases. In DNA form, the CDR3 reads TGTGCCAGCAGCTGGACCGGGCCTCAGTTCTTC. Its translation: CASSWTGPQFF.

This clonotype was found many times. The V and J genes are TRBV30 and TRBJ2-5; a possible D gene is TRBD2 (6 bases). Trimming cost V 5 bases and J 3 bases, with 13 bases left between them. Per the germline V gene, CDR1 is GTSNPN and CDR2 is SVGIG (reference sequence). CDR3 size: 13 residues. The CDR3 nucleotides read TGTGCCTGGGGAGGGAACAGCAAAGAGACCCAGTACTTC. It specifies CAWGGNSKETQYF.

The chain links TRBV18 to TRBJ2-2; D is undetermined. This CDR3 is 13 amino acids long. Germline-derived CDR1 and CDR2 are KGHSH and LQKENI. Between the trimmed V and J ends, which lost 2 bases and 4 bases, there was a span of 5 bases. For the CDR3, the DNA is TGTGCCAGCTCACCATTAATCACCGGGGAGCTGTTTTTT. This codes for CASSPLITGELFF.